This paragraph reports one TCR beta chain. Everyone who took part was about 18 to 89 years old, and they came from over 20 US areas. Participants' own reports of clinical history determined their cohort assignment. Original data processing: Amplification with reference gene primers provided the estimates of nucleated cell counts. The assay was immunoSEQ multiplex PCR, and TCRdb's table has in-frame clones only and misses some. D and trimming were read from the DNA, whereas the V and J calls and clone size are those reported in that table. Among about 260,000 clones listed, around 89% were seen once. These data come from a study of blood T cell repertoires in COVID-19. Study-wide context: PBMCs, B-cell-depleted T cells, or T cells provided the cDNA or gDNA that made up the material.

Sequencing was performed on PBMCs or T cells enriched from blood (not recorded which). The receptor comes from a woman younger than 45 with acute COVID-19.

The CDR3 region has the DNA TGTGCCAGTAGTAACAAGCGGGAACTCCACGAGCAGTACTTC. Translating gives CASSNKRELHEQYF. The genes are TRBV19 and TRBJ2-7; TRBD2 matches 7 bases. The CDR3 has 14 residues. Germline CDR1 LNHDA, CDR2 SQIVND (reference sequence). V lost 4 bases to trimming and J lost 5 bases; unmatched junction nucleotides: 8. The entire variable domain, with the rest obtained from reference TRBV19 and TRBJ2-7, is as follows: DGGITQSPKYLFRKEGQNVTLSCEQNLNHDAMYWYRQDPGQGLRLIYYSQIVNDFQKGDIAEGYSVSREKKESFPLTVTSAQKNPTAFYLCASSNKRELHEQYFGPGTRLTVT.